The sequence of this T cell receptor beta chain was determined in a study of graft-versus-host responses after intestinal transplantation. The protocol was immunoSEQ multiplex PCR, while the TCRdb copy is restricted to in-frame clones and leaves out a portion. The sample shows about 93,000 clones, approximately 92% of them seen only once. This clone was observed a single time. The antigen is unknown. Here the sequenced sample was unstimulated CD8+ T cells sorted from spleen or lymph node cells, taken before intestinal transplant. The receptor was derived from a human donor who received an intestinal transplant.

CDR3 protein: CASSVDRALSSYNSPLHF. The CDR3 DNA sequence: TGTGCCAGCAGCGTGGACAGGGCCCTAAGCTCCTATAATTCACCCCTCCACTTT. The chain combines TRBV5-4 with TRBJ1-6; TRBD1 aligns across 8 bases. CDR3 length: 18 residues. The ends lost 4 bases at V and 0 bases at J; junction bases unmatched: 9. Germline CDR1 is SGHNT and CDR2 is YYREEE (reference sequence).